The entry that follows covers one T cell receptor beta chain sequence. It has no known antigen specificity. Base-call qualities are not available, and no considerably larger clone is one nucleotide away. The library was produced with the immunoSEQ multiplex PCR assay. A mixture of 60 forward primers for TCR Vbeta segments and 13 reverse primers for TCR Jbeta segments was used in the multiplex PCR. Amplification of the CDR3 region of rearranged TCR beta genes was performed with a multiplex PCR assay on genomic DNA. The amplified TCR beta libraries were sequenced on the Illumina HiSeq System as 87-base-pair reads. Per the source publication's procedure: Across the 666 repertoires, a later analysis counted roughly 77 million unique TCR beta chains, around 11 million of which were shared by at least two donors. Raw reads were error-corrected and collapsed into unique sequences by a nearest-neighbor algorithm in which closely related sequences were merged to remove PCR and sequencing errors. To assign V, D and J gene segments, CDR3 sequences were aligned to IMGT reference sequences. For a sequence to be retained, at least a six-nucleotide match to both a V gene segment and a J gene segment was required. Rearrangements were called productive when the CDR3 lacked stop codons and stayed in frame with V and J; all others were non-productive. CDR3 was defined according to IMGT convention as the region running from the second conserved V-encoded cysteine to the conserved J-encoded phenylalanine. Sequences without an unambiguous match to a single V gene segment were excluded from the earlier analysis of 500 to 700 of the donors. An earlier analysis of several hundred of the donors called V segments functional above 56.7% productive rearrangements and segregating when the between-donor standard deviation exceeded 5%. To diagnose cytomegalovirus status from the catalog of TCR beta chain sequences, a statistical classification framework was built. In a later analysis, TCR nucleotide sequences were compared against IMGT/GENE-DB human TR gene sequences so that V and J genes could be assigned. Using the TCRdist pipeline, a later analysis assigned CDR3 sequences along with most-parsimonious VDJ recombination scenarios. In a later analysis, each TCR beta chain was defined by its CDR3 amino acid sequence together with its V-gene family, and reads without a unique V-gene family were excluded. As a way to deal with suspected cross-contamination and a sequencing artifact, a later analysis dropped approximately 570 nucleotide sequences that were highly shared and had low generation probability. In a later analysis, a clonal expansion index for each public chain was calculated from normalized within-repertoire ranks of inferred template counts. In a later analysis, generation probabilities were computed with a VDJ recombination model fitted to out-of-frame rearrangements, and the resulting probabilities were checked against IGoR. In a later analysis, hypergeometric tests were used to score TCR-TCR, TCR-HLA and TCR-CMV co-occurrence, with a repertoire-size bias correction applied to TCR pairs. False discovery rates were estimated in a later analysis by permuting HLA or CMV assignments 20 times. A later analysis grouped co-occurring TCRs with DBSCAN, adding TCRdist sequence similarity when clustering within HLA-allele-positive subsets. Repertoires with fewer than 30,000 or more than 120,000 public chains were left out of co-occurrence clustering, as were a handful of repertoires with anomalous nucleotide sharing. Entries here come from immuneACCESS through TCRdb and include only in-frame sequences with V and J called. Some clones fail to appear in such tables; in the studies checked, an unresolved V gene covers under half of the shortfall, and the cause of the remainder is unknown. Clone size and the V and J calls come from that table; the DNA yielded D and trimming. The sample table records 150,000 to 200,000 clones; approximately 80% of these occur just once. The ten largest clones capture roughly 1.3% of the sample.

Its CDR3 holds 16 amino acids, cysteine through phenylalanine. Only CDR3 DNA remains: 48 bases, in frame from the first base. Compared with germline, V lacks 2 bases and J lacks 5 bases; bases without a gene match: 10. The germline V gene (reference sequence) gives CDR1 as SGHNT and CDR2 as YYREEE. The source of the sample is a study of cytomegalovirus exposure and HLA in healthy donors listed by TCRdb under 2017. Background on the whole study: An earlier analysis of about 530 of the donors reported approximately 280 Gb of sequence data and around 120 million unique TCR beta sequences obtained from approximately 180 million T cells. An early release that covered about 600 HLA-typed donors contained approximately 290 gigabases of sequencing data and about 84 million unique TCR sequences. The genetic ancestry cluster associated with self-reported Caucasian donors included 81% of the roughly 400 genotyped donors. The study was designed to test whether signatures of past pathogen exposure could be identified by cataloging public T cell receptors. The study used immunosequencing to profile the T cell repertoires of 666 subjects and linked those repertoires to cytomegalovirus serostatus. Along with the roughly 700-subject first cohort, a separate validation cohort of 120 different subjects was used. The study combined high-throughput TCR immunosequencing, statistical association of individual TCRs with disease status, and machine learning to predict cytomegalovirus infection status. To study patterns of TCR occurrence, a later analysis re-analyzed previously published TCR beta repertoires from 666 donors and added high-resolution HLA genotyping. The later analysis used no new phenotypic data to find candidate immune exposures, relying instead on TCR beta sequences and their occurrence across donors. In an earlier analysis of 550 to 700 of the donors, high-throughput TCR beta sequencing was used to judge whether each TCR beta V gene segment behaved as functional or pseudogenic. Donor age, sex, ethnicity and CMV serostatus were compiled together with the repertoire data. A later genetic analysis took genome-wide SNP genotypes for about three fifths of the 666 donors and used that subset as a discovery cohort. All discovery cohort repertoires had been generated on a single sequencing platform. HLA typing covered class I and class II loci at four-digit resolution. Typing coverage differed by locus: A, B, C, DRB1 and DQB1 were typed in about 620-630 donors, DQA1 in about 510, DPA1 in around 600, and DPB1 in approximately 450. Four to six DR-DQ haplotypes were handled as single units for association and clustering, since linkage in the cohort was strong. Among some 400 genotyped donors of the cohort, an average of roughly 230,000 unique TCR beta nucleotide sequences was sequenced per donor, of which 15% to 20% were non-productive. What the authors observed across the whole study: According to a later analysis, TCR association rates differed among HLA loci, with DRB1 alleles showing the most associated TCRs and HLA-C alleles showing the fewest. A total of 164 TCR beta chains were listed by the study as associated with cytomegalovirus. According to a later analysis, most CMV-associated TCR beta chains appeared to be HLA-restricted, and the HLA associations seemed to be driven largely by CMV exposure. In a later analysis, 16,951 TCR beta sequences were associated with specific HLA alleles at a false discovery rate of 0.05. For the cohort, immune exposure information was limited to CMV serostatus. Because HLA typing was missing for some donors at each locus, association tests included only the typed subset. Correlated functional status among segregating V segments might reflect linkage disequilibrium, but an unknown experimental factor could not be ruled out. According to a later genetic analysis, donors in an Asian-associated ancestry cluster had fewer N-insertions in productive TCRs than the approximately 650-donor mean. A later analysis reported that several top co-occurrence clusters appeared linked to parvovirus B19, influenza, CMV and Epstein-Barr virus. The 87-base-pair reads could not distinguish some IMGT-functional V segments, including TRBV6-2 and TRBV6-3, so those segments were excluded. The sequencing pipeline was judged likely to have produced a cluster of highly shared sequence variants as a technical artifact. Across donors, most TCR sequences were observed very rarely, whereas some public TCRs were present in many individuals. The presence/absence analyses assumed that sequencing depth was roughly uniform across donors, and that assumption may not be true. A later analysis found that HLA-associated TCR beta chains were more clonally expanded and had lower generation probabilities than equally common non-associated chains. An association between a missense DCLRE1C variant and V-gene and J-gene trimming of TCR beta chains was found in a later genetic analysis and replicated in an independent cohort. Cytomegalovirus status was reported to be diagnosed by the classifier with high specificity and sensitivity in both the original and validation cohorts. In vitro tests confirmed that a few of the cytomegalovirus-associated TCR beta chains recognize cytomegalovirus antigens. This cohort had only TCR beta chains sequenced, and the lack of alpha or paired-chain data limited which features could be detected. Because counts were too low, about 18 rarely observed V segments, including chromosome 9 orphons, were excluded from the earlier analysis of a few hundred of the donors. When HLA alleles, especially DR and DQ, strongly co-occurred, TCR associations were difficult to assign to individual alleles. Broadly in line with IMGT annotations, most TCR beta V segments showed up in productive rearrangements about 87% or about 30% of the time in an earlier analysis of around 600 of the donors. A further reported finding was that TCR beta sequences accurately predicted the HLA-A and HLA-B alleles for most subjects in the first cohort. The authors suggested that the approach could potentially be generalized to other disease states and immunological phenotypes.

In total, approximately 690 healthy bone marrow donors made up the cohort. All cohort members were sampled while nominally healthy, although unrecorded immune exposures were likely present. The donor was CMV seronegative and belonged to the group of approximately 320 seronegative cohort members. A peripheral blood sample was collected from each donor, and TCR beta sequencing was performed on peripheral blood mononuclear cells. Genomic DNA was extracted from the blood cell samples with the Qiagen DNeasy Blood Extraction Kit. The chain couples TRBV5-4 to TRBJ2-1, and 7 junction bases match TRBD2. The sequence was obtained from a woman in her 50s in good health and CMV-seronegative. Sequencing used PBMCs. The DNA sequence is TGTGCCAGCAGCTTACAAAGACTAGCCTCAAACAATGAGCAGTTCTTC. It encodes CASSLQRLASNNEQFF.